Sequencing of this TCR beta chain was carried out in a study of T-cell reconstitution after alpha-beta-depleted transplantation in children. Study outcomes and limitations: Some patients' high day-60 TCRbeta diversity was attributed to recipient cells surviving conditioning. T-cell counts and diversity at one year following transplant were attributed mainly to newly produced T cells.

Using unique molecular identifiers, the investigators prepared the TCRbeta library. TCRdb reanalysed the PCR reads using MiXCR and keeps one entry per CDR3 protein. The sample contains some 460,000 distinct CDR3 sequences, around 15% of which appear only once. This clonotype was seen a handful of times. No antigen is known for it. The receptor's source is a boy less than two years old who had a stem cell transplant for Wiskott-Aldrich syndrome, so the T cells may come from the graft donor. This specimen consisted of PBMCs, mostly from graft donor cells, obtained 360 days after TCRalphabeta/CD19-depleted stem cell transplant.

The chain's CDR3 is CAWSSGLFNEKLFF. DNA for the CDR3: TGTGCCTGGAGTTCGGGACTCTTTAATGAAAAACTGTTTTTT. The chain joins TRBV30 to TRBJ1-4; weak D call: TRBD1 (5 bases). This CDR3 has 14 residues. Germline V gives CDR1 GTSNPN, CDR2 SVGIG (reference sequence). Trimming shortened V by 2 bases and J by 4 bases, and 11 bases separated the two germline ends. Full variable domain (rest looked up from reference TRBV30 and TRBJ1-4): SQTIHQWPATLVQPVGSPLSLECTVEGTSNPNLYWYRQAAGRGLQLLFYSVGIGQISSEVPQNLSASRPQDRQFILSSKKLLLSDSGFYLCAWSSGLFNEKLFFGSGTQLSVL.